The source of this TCR beta chain is a study of CD8 T cells in Susac syndrome. Trimming removed 0 bases from V and 11 bases from J, with 18 bases in between. This CDR3 contains 14 residues. The germline CDR1 and CDR2 sequences are SQVTM and ANQGSEA. A quantity of 0.5 to 1 ug RNA underwent reverse transcription using random hexamers. TCRdb passed the immunoSEQ multiplex PCR reads through MiXCR, listing each CDR3 protein once. The sample records approximately 100,000 distinct CDR3 sequences, around 90% being singletons. Negative isolation was applied to CD8+ and CD4+ T cells, and FACS enrichment was applied to TEMRA cells.

The receptor comes from a human donor in good health. Input material: CD8+ T cells from PBMCs. The J gene is TRBJ2-3, the V gene TRBV29-1, with D perhaps TRBD2 (6 bases). The CDR3 bases are TGCAGCGTTGAAGAGGGAGCCCGCTTGGGAGGGCAGTATTTT. Amino acids: CSVEEGARLGGQYF.